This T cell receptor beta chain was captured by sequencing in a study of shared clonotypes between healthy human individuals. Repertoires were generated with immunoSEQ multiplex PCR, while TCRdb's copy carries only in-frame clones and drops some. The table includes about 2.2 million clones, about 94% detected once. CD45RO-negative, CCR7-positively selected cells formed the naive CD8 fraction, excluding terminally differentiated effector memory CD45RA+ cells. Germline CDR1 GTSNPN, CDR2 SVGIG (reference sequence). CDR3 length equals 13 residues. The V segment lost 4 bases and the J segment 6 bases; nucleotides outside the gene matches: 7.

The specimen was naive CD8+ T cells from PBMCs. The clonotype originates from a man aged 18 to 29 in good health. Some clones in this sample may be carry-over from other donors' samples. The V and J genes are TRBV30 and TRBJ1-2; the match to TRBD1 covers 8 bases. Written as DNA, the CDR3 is TGTGCCTGGACGGGACAGGCATGGGATGGCTACACCTTC. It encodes CAWTGQAWDGYTF.